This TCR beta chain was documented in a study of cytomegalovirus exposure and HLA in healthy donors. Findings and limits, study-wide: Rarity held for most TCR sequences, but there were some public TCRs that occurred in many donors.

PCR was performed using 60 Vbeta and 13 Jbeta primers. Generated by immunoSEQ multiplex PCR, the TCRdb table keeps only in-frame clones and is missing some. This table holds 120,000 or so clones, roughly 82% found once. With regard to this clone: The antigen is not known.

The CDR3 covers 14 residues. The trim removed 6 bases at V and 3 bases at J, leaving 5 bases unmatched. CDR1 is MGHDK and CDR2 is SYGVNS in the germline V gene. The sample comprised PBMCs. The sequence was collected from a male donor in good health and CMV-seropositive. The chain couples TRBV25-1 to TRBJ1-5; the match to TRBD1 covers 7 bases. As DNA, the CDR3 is TGTGCCAGCAGCCAGACAGGGAACAATCAGCCCCAGCATTTT. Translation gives CASSQTGNNQPQHF.